Each of the 15 T cell receptor beta chains below was sequenced from the same sample in a study of chronic HIV infection and antiretroviral therapy. TCRdb reprocessed the 5' RACE reads via MiXCR and lists one record per CDR3 protein. The sample contains about 38,000 distinct CDR3 sequences, roughly 8.8% of which appear only once. Input material: peripheral blood. The receptors here all came from an adult who had HIV and had not received antiretroviral therapy, or was an uninfected healthy control (not recorded which).

The chain has TRBV6-6 and TRBJ1-6; D unclear. V was trimmed by 3 bases and J by 8 bases, leaving 8 bases between them. Germline V lookup: CDR1 MNHNY, CDR2 SVGAGI (reference sequence). CDR3 length equals 13 residues. The CDR3 nucleotides are TGTGCCAGCAGTTATGGCCGTGATTCACCCCTCCACTTT. Amino acids: CASSYGRDSPLHF.

This clonotype has a handful of counts. The chain joins TRBV3-1 to TRBJ2-1; TRBD1 matches at 8 bases. Germline loops: CDR1 LGHDT, CDR2 YNNKEL (reference sequence). After removal of 1 base from V and 6 bases from J, the junction contained 11 bases not matched to a gene. The CDR3 totals 17 residues. CDR3 loop: CASSQVLFRTGSNEQFF. DNA of the CDR3: TGTGCCAGCAGCCAAGTACTGTTCCGGACAGGGAGCAATGAGCAGTTCTTC.

CDR3 nucleotides: TGCGCCAGCAGCTGGAGGACAGGGGAGAACACTGAAGCTTTCTTT. This codes for CASSWRTGENTEAFF. The chain combines TRBV5-1 with TRBJ1-1; TRBD1 agrees at 9 bases. The CDR3 covers 15 residues. CDR1 is SGHRS and CDR2 is YFSETQ in the germline V gene. The trim removed 3 bases at V and 1 base at J, leaving 4 bases unmatched. Drawing the rest from reference TRBV5-1 and TRBJ1-1, the complete variable domain is KAGVTQTPRYLIKTRGQQVTLSCSPISGHRSVSWYQQTPGQGLQFLFEYFSETQRNKGNFPGRFSGRQFSNSRSEMNVSTLELGDSALYLCASSWRTGENTEAFFGQGTRLTVV.

Ten or more counts support this clonotype. The chain joins TRBV2 to TRBJ2-7; TRBD2 matches at 11 bases. J gave up 5 bases and V 11 bases, and 11 bases lay outside the gene matches. The CDR3 loop spans 14 amino acids. Germline CDR1 and CDR2: SNHLY and FYNNEI. CDR3 nucleotide sequence: TGTGCCGGCCCAGGAACTAGCGGGAGCAACGAGCAGTACTTC. It specifies CAGPGTSGSNEQYF. The whole variable domain, remainder taken from reference TRBV2 and TRBJ2-7, is EPEVTQTPSHQVTQMGQEVILRCVPISNHLYFYWYRQILGQKVEFLVSFYNNEISEKSEIFDDQFSVERPDGSNFTLKIRSTKLEDSAMYFCAGPGTSGSNEQYFGPGTRLTVT.

This clonotype has more than one count but fewer than ten. The CDR3 sequence: CASSVVSRRTGTEAFF. The CDR3 DNA follows: TGTGCCAGCAGCGTAGTGTCGAGGCGCACGGGCACTGAAGCTTTCTTT. The chain joins TRBV9 to TRBJ1-1; no firm D call. This CDR3 region has 16 residues. Germline V gives CDR1 SGDLS, CDR2 YYNGEE. The V end lost 0 bases, the J end lost 4 bases, and 16 bases lay between the germline ends. Drawing the rest from reference TRBV9 and TRBJ1-1, the complete variable domain is DSGVTQTPKHLITATGQRVTLRCSPRSGDLSVYWYQQSLDQGLQFLIQYYNGEERAKGNILERFSAQQFPDLHSELNLSSLELGDSALYFCASSVVSRRTGTEAFFGQGTRLTVV.

This clonotype was counted ten times or more. This chain uses TRBV2 with TRBJ1-3, with D possibly being TRBD1 (5 bases). This CDR3 has 14 residues. Germline V gives CDR1 SNHLY, CDR2 FYNNEI. The ends were cut back, 7 bases at V and 0 bases at J, with 10 bases in the middle. This CDR3 reads CASNTGYSGNTIYF. The CDR3 region has the DNA TGTGCCAGCAACACAGGCTACTCTGGAAACACCATATATTTT.

This clonotype has a handful of counts. The rearrangement joins TRBV20-1 to TRBJ2-7; perhaps TRBD2 as D (6 bases). Germline-derived CDR1 and CDR2 are DFQATT and SNEGSKA (reference sequence). V was pared by 4 bases and J by 2 bases, with 12 bases between. This CDR3 region has 13 residues. The CDR3 here is CSATRDLTYEQYF. For the CDR3, the DNA is TGCAGTGCTACCCGGGACTTAACCTACGAGCAGTACTTC.

At least ten counts were recorded for this clonotype. The V call is TRBV29-1, the J call TRBJ1-1; D uncertain. In germline, CDR1 is SQVTM, CDR2 ANQGSEA. V lost 6 bases, J lost 4 bases, and 12 bases lay in between. This CDR3 is 12 amino acids long. The CDR3 sequence is CSVKRGFTEAFF. For the CDR3, the DNA is TGCAGCGTGAAACGAGGTTTCACTGAAGCTTTCTTT.

A few counts support this clonotype. This chain uses TRBV15 with TRBJ2-7; D might be TRBD1 or TRBD2, each matching 5 bases. Trimming stripped 1 base from V and 7 bases from J, with 11 bases between. This CDR3 is 13 amino acids long. Per germline, CDR1 LNHNV and CDR2 YYDKDF (reference sequence). CDR3 nucleotide sequence: TGTGCCACCAGCAGAGGAGGGGTAGCAGAGCAGTACTTC. This encodes CATSRGGVAEQYF.

The rearrangement joins TRBV29-1 to TRBJ2-3; D not resolved. Trimming cost V 1 base and J 2 bases, with 7 bases left between them. The germline gives CDR1 SQVTM, CDR2 ANQGSEA. CDR3 length equals 13 residues. CDR3 protein: CSVEGRFTDTQYF. The CDR3 bases are TGCAGCGTTGAAGGCCGTTTCACAGATACGCAGTATTTT.

This clonotype occurred many times. This sequence joins TRBV9 and TRBJ1-1; 7 bases agree with TRBD1. Germline assignment: CDR1 SGDLS and CDR2 YYNGEE. This CDR3 is built from 14 residues. V lost 0 bases and J lost 10; bases outside the gene matches: 9. The DNA of the CDR3 is TGTGCCAGCAGCGTAGGACAGGGCGGATTCGGAGCTTTCTTT. This gives the protein CASSVGQGGFGAFF.

In this sample, this clonotype turned up many times. The chain recombines TRBV29-1 with TRBJ1-2; D remains ambiguous. The CDR3 sequence is 12 residues long. The V gene's germline CDR1 is SQVTM and CDR2 ANQGSEA. The V end was cut by 8 bases, the J end by 4 bases, with 14 bases between. The CDR3 loop is CSFTNAGYGYTF. The CDR3 coding sequence is TGCAGCTTCACCAATGCGGGCTATGGCTACACCTTC.

By share of the sample, this clonotype is medium-sized. The rearrangement joins TRBV2 to TRBJ2-6; possibly TRBD1 for D (5 bases). Germline V gives CDR1 SNHLY, CDR2 FYNNEI. The CDR3 is 15 amino acids. The V end lost 3 bases, the J end lost 0 bases, and 6 bases lay between the germline ends. The CDR3 nucleotides are TGTGCCAGCAGTGAGGGGCGCTCTGGGGCCAACGTCCTGACTTTC. It translates to CASSEGRSGANVLTF.

The V call is TRBV28, the J call TRBJ2-2; a weak D match, TRBD1 (6 bases). From germline, CDR1 is MDHEN and CDR2 SYDVKM. CDR3 size: 13 residues. Deletions cut 5 bases from V and 7 bases from J, with 11 bases between. This chain's CDR3 is CASSTGLGGELFF. Here the CDR3 DNA reads TGTGCCAGCAGTACAGGGTTGGGCGGGGAGCTGTTTTTT.

At least ten counts were recorded for this clonotype. The rearrangement links TRBV6-2 or TRBV6-3 to TRBJ1-1; D unresolved. The CDR3 runs 13 residues. V was pared by 2 bases and J by 6 bases, with 10 bases between. Germline-derived CDR1 and CDR2 are MNHEY and SVGEGT. CDR3 nucleotide sequence: TGTGCCAGCAGTTACGAGTCTTTGCCTGAAGCTTTCTTT. Its translation: CASSYESLPEAFF.